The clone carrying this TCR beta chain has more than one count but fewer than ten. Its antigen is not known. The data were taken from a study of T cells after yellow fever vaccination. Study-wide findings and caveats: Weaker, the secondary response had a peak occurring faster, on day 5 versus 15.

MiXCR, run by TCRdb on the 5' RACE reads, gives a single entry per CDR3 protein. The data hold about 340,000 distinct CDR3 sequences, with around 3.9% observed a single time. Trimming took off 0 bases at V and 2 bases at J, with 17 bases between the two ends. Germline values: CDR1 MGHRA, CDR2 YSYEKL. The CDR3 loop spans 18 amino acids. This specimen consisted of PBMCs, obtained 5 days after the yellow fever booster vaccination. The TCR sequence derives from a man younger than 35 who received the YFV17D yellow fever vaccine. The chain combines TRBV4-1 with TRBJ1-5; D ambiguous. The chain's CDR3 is CASSQDRMGLRGNQPQHF. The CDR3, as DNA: TGCGCCAGCAGCCAAGATCGTATGGGCCTCCGGGGCAATCAGCCCCAGCATTTT.